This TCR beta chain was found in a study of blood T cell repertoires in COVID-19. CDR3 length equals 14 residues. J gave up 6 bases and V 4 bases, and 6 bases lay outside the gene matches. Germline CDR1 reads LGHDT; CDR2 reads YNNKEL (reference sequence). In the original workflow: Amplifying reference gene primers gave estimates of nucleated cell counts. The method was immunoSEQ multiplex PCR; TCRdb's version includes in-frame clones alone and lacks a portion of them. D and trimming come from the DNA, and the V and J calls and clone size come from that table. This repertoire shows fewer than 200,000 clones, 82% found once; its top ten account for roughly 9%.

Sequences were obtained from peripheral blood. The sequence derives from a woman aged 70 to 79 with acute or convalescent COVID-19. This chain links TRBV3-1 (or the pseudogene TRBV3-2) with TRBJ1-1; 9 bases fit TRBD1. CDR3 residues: CASSRMGQGAEAFF. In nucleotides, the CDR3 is TGTGCCAGCAGCCGTATGGGACAGGGCGCTGAAGCTTTCTTT.